This passage covers 8 T cell receptor beta chains from one sample sequenced in a study of T cell changes during pregnancy in multiple sclerosis. Produced via immunoSEQ multiplex PCR; TCRdb's table is partial and in-frame only. The data hold about 62,000 clones, with 89% observed a single time. The sample here was peripheral blood, taken in the first trimester of pregnancy. The source of these receptors is a female donor with multiple sclerosis, enrolled in a pregnancy study.

This chain joins TRBV7-9 and TRBJ2-1; TRBD2 agrees at 13 bases. This CDR3 contains 15 residues. Germline trimming cut 5 bases from V and 6 bases from J; bases unmatched to any gene: 4. Germline lookup yields CDR1 SEHNR and CDR2 FQNEAQ (reference sequence). CDR3 residues: CASSTGTSGTNEQFF. The CDR3 nucleotides are TGTGCCAGCAGCACCGGGACTAGCGGGACCAATGAGCAGTTCTTC.

V is TRBV2 and J is TRBJ2-5, with TRBD1 as a possible D gene (5 bases). The CDR3 loop spans 14 amino acids. V was shortened by 0 bases and J by 2 bases, with 7 bases between the two germline ends. Germline CDR1 and CDR2: SNHLY and FYNNEI. Written as DNA, the CDR3 is TGTGCCAGCAGTGAAGCGCCAGGGCAAGAGACCCAGTACTTC. Encoded protein: CASSEAPGQETQYF.

V gene TRBV29-1 combines with J gene TRBJ2-7, with a weak D call TRBD1 (6 bases). V lost 6 bases, J lost 6 bases, and 18 bases lay in between. This CDR3 spans 13 amino acids. Germline V lookup: CDR1 SQVTM, CDR2 ANQGSEA. CDR3 sequence: CSVRDITHSEQYF. CDR3 in DNA: TGCAGCGTCCGGGACATCACCCATTCCGAGCAGTACTTC.

The chain uses TRBV10-3 and TRBJ1-3; D is unresolved. This CDR3 region has 12 residues. V lost 3 bases and J 4 bases, leaving 4 bases between the germline ends. CDR1 is ENHRY and CDR2 is SYGVKD in the germline V gene. This CDR3 is CAISEQGNTIYF. The CDR3 nucleotides read TGTGCCATCAGTGAACAGGGAAACACCATATATTTT.

CDR3 residues: CASSPRPSGGADTQYF. In DNA, the CDR3 is TGTGCCAGCTCACCACGTCCTAGCGGGGGGGCGGATACGCAGTATTTT. The chain recombines TRBV18 with TRBJ2-3; the match to TRBD2 covers 12 bases. The junction had 5 bases not matched to a gene; V was cut back by 1 base and J by 6 bases. Germline assignment: CDR1 KGHSH and CDR2 LQKENI. The CDR3 spans 16 residues.

The gene calls are TRBV25-1 and TRBJ1-6; D is ambiguous. CDR3 length: 13 amino acids. Looked up from germline, CDR1 is MGHDK and CDR2 is SYGVNS. Trimming removed 4 bases from V and 4 bases from J, with 5 bases in between. The CDR3 DNA reads as TGTGCCAGCAGTGGTCAATATAATTCACCCCTCCACTTT. Its translation is CASSGQYNSPLHF.

J is TRBJ2-5 and V is TRBV28, with D perhaps matching TRBD2 (5 bases). CDR1 is MDHEN, CDR2 SYDVKM, per germline. The V and J ends lost 4 bases and 4 bases respectively, with 19 bases between them. The CDR3 is 16 residues long. The CDR3 spells CASSWSRGLILETQYF. For the CDR3, the DNA is TGTGCCAGCAGTTGGTCGCGCGGACTGATTTTAGAGACCCAGTACTTC.

The chain couples TRBV29-1 to TRBJ1-5; D remains ambiguous. This CDR3 comprises 12 residues. Per germline, CDR1 SQVTM and CDR2 ANQGSEA. V was cut by 4 bases and J by 5 bases, with 9 bases left in between. Here the CDR3 reads CSVGGGDQPQHF. CDR3 nucleotides: TGCAGCGTTGGGGGAGGAGATCAGCCCCAGCATTTT.